This T cell receptor (beta chain) was retrieved from a study of early T cells in non-severe SARS-CoV-2 infection. Study-level findings and limits: Matching results from VDJdb favored anti-spike CD8 responses, leaving private and CD4 specificities undetected.

One entry per CDR3 protein results from TCRdb running MiXCR on the 5' RACE reads. The sample has tens of thousands of distinct CDR3 sequences, under 15% seen once. This clonotype was counted many times. What it recognizes is unknown. The receptor was isolated from an adult who was a healthcare worker with PCR-confirmed SARS-CoV-2 infection or an uninfected control (not recorded which). Sequencing used whole blood.

The CDR3 sequence: CASSIGAGASNQPQHF. The CDR3, as DNA: TGTGCCAGTAGTATCGGGGCGGGGGCAAGCAATCAGCCCCAGCATTTT. V is TRBV19 and J is TRBJ1-5; a possible D gene is TRBD1 (6 bases). Trimming removed 3 bases at V and 1 base at J, with 13 bases between. The CDR3 has 16 residues. Germline V CDR1 and CDR2: LNHDA, SQIVND (reference sequence).